These 27 T cell receptor beta chains were all obtained from the same sample, sequenced in a study of shared clonotypes between healthy human individuals. Here immunoSEQ multiplex PCR was the method, and the copy in TCRdb shows in-frame clones only, minus some. The data show around 700,000 clones, with about 74% seen just once and around 1.6% held by the top ten. Sequencing was carried out using memory CD4+ T cells sorted from blood. Subset described: CD45RA-negative fraction. The source is a woman under 40 in good health.

CDR3 sequence: CASSQEGALRAFF. CDR3 sequence (DNA): TGCGCCAGCAGCCAAGAGGGGGCGCTGAGAGCTTTCTTT. The V call is TRBV4-1, the J call TRBJ1-1; TRBD1 might be the D (6 bases). This CDR3 is 13 amino acids long. V was trimmed by 0 bases and J by 10 bases, leaving 12 bases between them. CDR1 and CDR2 (germline): MGHRA, YSYEKL.

Comments on this clone: Other nucleotide sequences in the sample specify the same CDR3. The CDR3 region has the DNA TGTGCCAGCAGTTTACTGGGGAATCAGCCCCAGCATTTT. Translated, it gives CASSLLGNQPQHF. The gene calls are TRBV28 and TRBJ1-5; D remains ambiguous. Germline CDR1 is MDHEN and CDR2 is SYDVKM. V was shortened by 2 bases and J by 4 bases, with 6 bases between the two germline ends. The CDR3 is 13 amino acids.

This clone was observed once. The V gene is TRBV10-1, the J gene TRBJ2-3, with 12 positions matching TRBD2. The J segment lost 6 bases and the V segment lost 7 bases, leaving 17 bases of the junction unmatched. Looked up from germline, CDR1 is WNHNN and CDR2 is SYGVQD (reference sequence). The CDR3 loop spans 18 amino acids. The CDR3 coding sequence is TGCGCCAGCAACCCTTTAGGCGCTAGCGGGAGGGCCTGGGATACGCAGTATTTT. Translating gives CASNPLGASGRAWDTQYF.

The genes are TRBV10-1 and TRBJ1-4, with D unclear. Germline CDR1 is WNHNN and CDR2 is SYGVQD (reference sequence). This CDR3 contains 12 residues. V dropped 2 bases and J dropped 8 bases, with 6 bases sitting between them. The CDR3 DNA reads as TGCGCCAGCAGTGAGAACAGCGAAAAACTGTTTTTT. This sequence encodes CASSENSEKLFF.

This chain connects TRBV5-1 to TRBJ2-2; TRBD1 agrees at 7 bases. The CDR3 consists of 15 residues. CDR1 is SGHRS, CDR2 YFSETQ, per germline. The V segment lost 0 bases and the J segment 4 bases; nucleotides outside the gene matches: 3. The CDR3, as DNA: TGCGCCAGCAGCTTGGGACAGGGAGTCACCGGGGAGCTGTTTTTT. Translating it yields CASSLGQGVTGELFF.

The V gene is TRBV7-9, the J gene TRBJ2-7; either TRBD1 or TRBD2 may supply D (5 bases each). The CDR3 is made up of 13 amino acids. Trimming stripped 3 bases from V and 7 bases from J, with 13 bases between. Germline-derived CDR1 and CDR2 are SEHNR and FQNEAQ (reference sequence). CDR3 nucleotides: TGTGCCAGCAGCTTGGGGACGCTGGGAGAGCAGTACTTC. As protein: CASSLGTLGEQYF. The whole variable domain, remainder taken from reference TRBV7-9 and TRBJ2-7, is DTGVSQNPRHKITKRGQNVTFRCDPISEHNRLYWYRQTLGQGPEFLTYFQNEAQLEKSRLLSDRFSAERPKGSFSTLEIQRTEQGDSAMYLCASSLGTLGEQYFGPGTRLTVT.

The chain is built from TRBV5-6 and TRBJ2-7; 7 bases agree with TRBD2. In germline, CDR1 is SGHDT, CDR2 YYEEEE. The CDR3 length is 12 residues. J lost 6 bases, V lost 4 bases, and 4 bases had no gene match. The CDR3 spells CASSRGGLEQYF. The CDR3 region has the DNA TGTGCCAGCAGCCGGGGAGGGCTCGAGCAGTACTTC. The full variable domain, in which reference TRBV5-6 and TRBJ2-7 provide the parts outside the CDR3, is DAGVTQSPTHLIKTRGQQVTLRCSPKSGHDTVSWYQQALGQGPQFIFQYYEEEERQRGNFPDRFSGHQFPNYSSELNVNALLLGDSALYLCASSRGGLEQYFGPGTRLTVT.

The chain employs TRBV25-1 and TRBJ2-3, with unresolved D. The CDR3 is made up of 17 amino acids. Trimming stripped 6 bases from V and 2 bases from J, with 21 bases between. Germline V CDR1 and CDR2: MGHDK, SYGVNS. CDR3 in amino acids: CASRYISEQSDTDTQYF. The CDR3 coding sequence is TGTGCCAGCAGATATATATCCGAGCAGTCAGACACAGATACGCAGTATTTT.

The chain has TRBV19 and TRBJ1-4; a possible D gene is TRBD1 (5 bases). The CDR3 is 16 amino acids. CDR1 and CDR2 (germline): LNHDA, SQIVND (reference sequence). Trimming took off 3 bases at V and 4 bases at J, with 15 bases between the two ends. The CDR3 protein is CASSMRRDGLNEKLFF. In DNA, the CDR3 is TGTGCCAGTAGTATGAGGCGGGACGGACTTAATGAAAAACTGTTTTTT.

The gene calls are TRBV10-1 and TRBJ2-5; D possibly matches TRBD1 or TRBD2 (6 bases each). The CDR3 spans 15 residues. Trimming cost V 11 bases and J 3 bases, with 22 bases left between them. CDR1 and CDR2 (germline): WNHNN, SYGVQD (reference sequence). DNA for the CDR3: TGCGCCGCGTGGGGGGCCCCCGTTACGGAAGAGACCCAGTACTTC. As protein: CAAWGAPVTEETQYF.

This clone turned up a few times. The CDR3 protein is CASSTEGDILLEQYF. DNA for the CDR3: TGTGCCAGCAGCACCGAAGGGGACATTCTCCTCGAGCAGTACTTC. This chain connects TRBV28 to TRBJ2-7, with D possibly TRBD1 on 6 matching bases. Looked up from germline, CDR1 is MDHEN and CDR2 is SYDVKM. This CDR3 is 15 amino acids long. V was cut by 6 bases and J by 6 bases, with 21 bases left in between.

Worth noting for this clone: Other nucleotide sequences from this sample produce the same CDR3. The gene calls are TRBV28 and TRBJ2-2; 10 positions agree with TRBD2. This CDR3 contains 15 residues. V was clipped by 4 bases and J by 2 bases; unmatched bases: 1. In germline, CDR1 is MDHEN, CDR2 SYDVKM. DNA of the CDR3: TGTGCCAGCAGTTCTAGCGGGAGTAACACCGGGGAGCTGTTTTTT. Translating gives CASSSSGSNTGELFF.

This sequence joins TRBV27 and TRBJ2-1, with 8 bases identical to TRBD1. Germline V gene data show CDR1 as MNHEY and CDR2 as SMNVEV (reference sequence). V lost 8 bases to trimming and J lost 9 bases; unmatched junction nucleotides: 12. The length of the CDR3 is 14 residues. CDR3 sequence (DNA): TGTGCCAGCGGGACCTGGACAGGGTTGGGTGAGCAGTTCTTC. Its translation is CASGTWTGLGEQFF.

V gene TRBV5-5 combines with J gene TRBJ2-3; 9 bases agree with TRBD1. Germline V CDR1 and CDR2: SGHKS, YYEKEE (reference sequence). V trimming: 2 bases; J trimming: 3 bases; junction bases outside the gene matches: 10. The CDR3 length is 17 residues. The CDR3 DNA reads as TGTGCCAGCAGCTTTTGGGTAACGGGACAGGGTACAGATACGCAGTATTTT. It yields the protein CASSFWVTGQGTDTQYF.

In its sample, this clone was seen once. The chain links TRBV28 to TRBJ1-5; D is undetermined. V lost 4 bases, J lost 2 bases, and 18 bases lay in between. Germline CDR1 reads MDHEN; CDR2 reads SYDVKM. The CDR3 spans 17 residues. DNA of the CDR3: TGTGCCAGCAGTTCCGTTGTCGGGAAGATGGGCAATCAGCCCCAGCATTTT. It specifies CASSSVVGKMGNQPQHF.

A few counts support this clone. The chain employs TRBV27 and TRBJ2-7; 7 bases are shared with TRBD1. V lost 0 bases to trimming and J lost 7 bases; unmatched junction nucleotides: 12. Germline V gene lookup returns CDR1 MNHEY and CDR2 SMNVEV (reference sequence). The CDR3 sequence is 16 residues long. CDR3 loop: CASSLSGFTGVREQYF. The DNA of the CDR3 is TGTGCCAGCAGTTTATCGGGGTTCACAGGGGTTCGGGAGCAGTACTTC.

The rearrangement uses TRBV7-9 and TRBJ2-7, with D unresolved. Trimming took 3 bases from V and 3 from J, leaving 9 bases between them. The germline gives CDR1 SEHNR, CDR2 FQNEAQ (reference sequence). There are 13 residues in the CDR3. The CDR3 sequence: CASSLGSLYEQYF. DNA of the CDR3: TGTGCCAGCAGCTTGGGCAGTCTCTACGAGCAGTACTTC.

The gene calls are TRBV6-6 and TRBJ2-1; D is unresolved. Germline values: CDR1 MNHNY, CDR2 SVGAGI (reference sequence). V lost 4 bases, J lost 9 bases, and 7 bases lay in between. This CDR3 contains 11 residues. The CDR3 sequence: CASSSEIEQFF. The CDR3 DNA reads TGTGCCAGCAGTTCCGAGATTGAGCAGTTCTTC.

The chain carries TRBV19 and TRBJ2-5; the D gene is possibly TRBD2 (7 bases). The length of the CDR3 is 17 residues. CDR1 LNHDA and CDR2 SQIVND come from the germline V gene (reference sequence). Trimming took 2 bases from V and 3 from J, leaving 19 bases between them. In DNA form, the CDR3 reads TGTGCCAGTAGTATAATGGGGGGGCGAGGACTTAAAGAGACCCAGTACTTC. It yields the protein CASSIMGGRGLKETQYF.

The genes are TRBV28 and TRBJ1-4, with 7 nucleotides matching TRBD1. Germline CDR1 is MDHEN and CDR2 is SYDVKM. CDR3 size: 13 residues. V lost 6 bases and J lost 8; bases outside the gene matches: 6. CDR3 sequence (DNA): TGTGCCAGCAGAATGACAGGGCGGGAAAAACTGTTTTTT. Protein product: CASRMTGREKLFF.

This clone was seen only once. This chain joins TRBV2 and TRBJ2-7; the match to TRBD2 covers 9 bases. Losses at the gene ends were 2 bases for V and 4 bases for J; bases not matched to a gene: 12. CDR1 is SNHLY, CDR2 FYNNEI, per germline. The length of the CDR3 is 17 residues. CDR3 loop: CASSEMHSRLAGYEQYF. The DNA for the CDR3 is TGTGCCAGCAGTGAAATGCATTCGCGGCTAGCGGGATACGAGCAGTACTTC.

The CDR3 DNA reads as TGTGCCAGCAGTGAGGGACAGTTGAGAGCTTTCTTT. Protein: CASSEGQLRAFF. The rearrangement uses TRBV2 and TRBJ1-1; 7 positions match TRBD1. Trimming took 3 bases from V and 10 from J; bases not matched to a gene: 5. CDR1 and CDR2 (germline): SNHLY, FYNNEI. The CDR3 is 12 residues long.

As regards this clone: Distinct nucleotide sequences in the sample also encode this CDR3. V is TRBV7-9 and J is TRBJ1-2; 8 bases are a match to TRBD1. This CDR3 has 12 residues. With 5 bases clipped from V and 8 bases from J, the junction kept 4 bases outside the gene matches. Per the germline V gene, CDR1 is SEHNR and CDR2 is FQNEAQ (reference sequence). CDR3 sequence reads: CASSRTGNGYTF. CDR3 nucleotides: TGTGCCAGCAGCAGGACAGGGAACGGCTACACCTTC.

V gene TRBV11-2 combines with J gene TRBJ1-1; 9 nucleotides align to TRBD1. The trim removed 3 bases at V and 1 base at J, leaving 6 bases unmatched. This CDR3 comprises 16 residues. Germline V lookup: CDR1 SGHAT, CDR2 FQNNGV. The chain's CDR3 is CASSFPGQGPNTEAFF. CDR3 nucleotides: TGTGCCAGCAGCTTCCCGGGACAGGGACCGAACACTGAAGCTTTCTTT.

The J gene is TRBJ2-7, the V gene TRBV4-1, with 7 bases fitting TRBD2. The CDR3 is made up of 15 amino acids. Trimming removed 4 bases from V and 3 bases from J; junction bases left unmatched: 9. Germline values: CDR1 MGHRA, CDR2 YSYEKL. CDR3 DNA sequence: TGCGCCAGCAGCCTAGACCGGCTAGCGGTCTACGAGCAGTACTTC. Its translation is CASSLDRLAVYEQYF.

The chain has TRBV15 and TRBJ2-7; 11 positions agree with TRBD2. The CDR3 contains 17 residues. From germline, CDR1 is LNHNV and CDR2 YYDKDF (reference sequence). J was trimmed by 3 bases and V by 0 bases; bases with no gene match: 7. DNA of the CDR3: TGTGCCACCAGCAGAGATCTGTCACTAGCGGGGGTCTACGAGCAGTACTTC. Residues: CATSRDLSLAGVYEQYF.

The rearrangement uses TRBV6-5 and TRBJ1-2, with 9 bases fitting TRBD1. The CDR3 consists of 15 residues. V lost 2 bases to trimming and J lost 4 bases; unmatched junction nucleotides: 5. The V gene's germline CDR1 is MNHEY and CDR2 SVGAGI. CDR3 in DNA: TGTGCCAGCAGTTACGGAGGGGGACAGGGCTATGGCTACACCTTC. This translates into CASSYGGGQGYGYTF.